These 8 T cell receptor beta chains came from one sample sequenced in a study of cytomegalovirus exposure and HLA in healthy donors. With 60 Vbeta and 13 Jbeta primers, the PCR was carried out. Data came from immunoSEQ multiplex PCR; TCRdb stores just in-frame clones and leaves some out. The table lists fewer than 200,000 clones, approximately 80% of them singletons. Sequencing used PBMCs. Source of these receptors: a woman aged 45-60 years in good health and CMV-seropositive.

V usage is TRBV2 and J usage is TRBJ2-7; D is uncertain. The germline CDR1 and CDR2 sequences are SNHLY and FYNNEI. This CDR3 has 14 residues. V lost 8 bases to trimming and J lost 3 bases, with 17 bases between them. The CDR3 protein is CASETPGAYYEQYF. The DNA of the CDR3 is TGTGCCAGCGAAACCCCCGGAGCCTACTACGAGCAGTACTTC.

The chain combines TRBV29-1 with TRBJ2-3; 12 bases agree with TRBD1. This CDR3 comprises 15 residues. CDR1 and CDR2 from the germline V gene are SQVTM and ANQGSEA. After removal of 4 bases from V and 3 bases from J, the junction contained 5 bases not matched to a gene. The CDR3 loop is CSVVPGQGATDTQYF. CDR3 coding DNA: TGCAGCGTTGTTCCGGGACAGGGGGCAACAGATACGCAGTATTTT.

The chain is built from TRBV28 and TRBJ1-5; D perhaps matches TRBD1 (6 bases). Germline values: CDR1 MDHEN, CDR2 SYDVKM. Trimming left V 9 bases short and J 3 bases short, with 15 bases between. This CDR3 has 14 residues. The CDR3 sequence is CASTGGGANQPQHF. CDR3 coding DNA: TGTGCCAGTACCGGAGGGGGGGCCAATCAGCCCCAGCATTTT.

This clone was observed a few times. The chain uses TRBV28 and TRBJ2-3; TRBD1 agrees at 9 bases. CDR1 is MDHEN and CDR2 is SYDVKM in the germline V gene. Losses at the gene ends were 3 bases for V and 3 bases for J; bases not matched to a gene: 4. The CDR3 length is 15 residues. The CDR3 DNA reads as TGTGCCAGCAGTTTTGCGGGACAGGGAACAGATACGCAGTATTTT. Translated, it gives CASSFAGQGTDTQYF.

DNA for the CDR3: TGTGCCAGCTCCCCCGTCGCGATGTCCTACAATGAGCAGTTCTTC. Protein: CASSPVAMSYNEQFF. The chain couples TRBV11-1 to TRBJ2-1, with no clear D. The length of the CDR3 is 15 residues. Germline V gives CDR1 SGHAT, CDR2 FQDESV (reference sequence). V gave up 8 bases and J gave up 1 base, with 15 bases separating them.

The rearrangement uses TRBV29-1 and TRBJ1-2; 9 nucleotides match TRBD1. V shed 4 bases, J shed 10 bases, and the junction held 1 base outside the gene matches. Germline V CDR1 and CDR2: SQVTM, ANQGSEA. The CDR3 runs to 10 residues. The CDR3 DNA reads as TGCAGCGTTGGGGACAGGGCCTACACCTTC. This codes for CSVGDRAYTF.

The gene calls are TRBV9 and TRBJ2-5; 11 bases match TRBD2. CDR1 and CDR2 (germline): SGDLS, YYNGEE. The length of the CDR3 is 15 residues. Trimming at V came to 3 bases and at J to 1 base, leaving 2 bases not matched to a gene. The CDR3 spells CASSAGTSGQETQYF. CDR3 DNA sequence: TGTGCCAGCAGCGCCGGGACTAGCGGCCAAGAGACCCAGTACTTC.

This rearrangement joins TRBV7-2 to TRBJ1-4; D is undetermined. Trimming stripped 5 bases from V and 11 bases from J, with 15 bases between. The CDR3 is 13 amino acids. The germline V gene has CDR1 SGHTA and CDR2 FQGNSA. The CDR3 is CASSRASTGKLFF. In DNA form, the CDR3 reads TGTGCCAGCAGCAGGGCCTCAACGGGGAAACTGTTTTTT.